This T cell receptor (beta chain) was documented in a study of blood T cell repertoires in COVID-19. Turning to the study itself: Specimens from acute and convalescent COVID-19 originated in the United States, Italy and Spain. The analysed material was cDNA or gDNA that came from T cells, B-cell-depleted T cells, or PBMCs.

CDR3 length: 14 amino acids. Per the original data handling: Nucleated cell number was recorded as an estimate derived from reference gene primer amplification. Data came from immunoSEQ multiplex PCR; TCRdb stores just in-frame clones and leaves some out. V and J calls plus clone size are reproduced from that table; the DNA served to infer D and trimming. The sample holds some 110,000 clones; 84% are singletons and the top ten take 26%. Input material: peripheral blood. This chain links TRBV21-1 with TRBJ1-4. TRBV21-1 is flagged as a pseudogene. The sequence derives from a man aged 60-69 years with acute or convalescent COVID-19. This CDR3 is CASSKKESNEKLFF. For the CDR3, the DNA is TGTGCCAGCAGCAAGAAAGAGTCTAATGAAAAACTGTTTTTT.